This T cell receptor (beta chain) came from a study of human T cells and chemical hapten exposure. Noted time point: patch test 2, 6 weeks after DPC sensitization. Treatment of the sample: therapeutic diphenylcyclopropenone sensitization with weekly scalp DPC. Extraction yielded total RNA from whole blood (unfractionated). One entry per CDR3 protein results from TCRdb running MiXCR on the RACE reads. The sample holds 100,000 or so distinct CDR3 sequences; about 11% are singletons and the top ten take 2.2%. This clonotype has only a few counts. Unmatched junction bases numbered 4, after V lost 5 bases and J lost 4 bases. Looked up from germline, CDR1 is SGHAT and CDR2 is FQNNGV. The CDR3 contains 13 residues.

This receptor was taken from a man aged 40-49 years with alopecia areata. Some clones in this sample may be carry-over from other donors' samples. Sequenced material: whole blood, taken in connection with sensitization to the hapten diphenylcyclopropenone (DPC). This chain uses TRBV11-2 with TRBJ2-5, with TRBD1 identical over 7 bases. CDR3 residues: CASSRQGRETQYF. In nucleotides, the CDR3 is TGTGCCAGCAGCCGACAGGGTAGAGAGACCCAGTACTTC. The full variable domain, in which reference TRBV11-2 and TRBJ2-5 provide the parts outside the CDR3, is EAGVAQSPRYKIIEKRQSVAFWCNPISGHATLYWYQQILGQGPKLLIQFQNNGVVDDSQLPKDRFSAERLKGVDSTLKIQPAKLEDSAVYLCASSRQGRETQYFGPGTRLLVL.